This entry describes one TCR beta chain. The antigen remains unidentified. The sample originates from a study of a mutant IDH1 vaccine in newly diagnosed glioma. Study context: Vaccination of patients was performed eight times, in weeks 1, 3, 5, 7, 11, 15, 19 and 23. Treated patients were approximately 62% male, 37.5% female, mean age about 43 years. Vaccines were begun 4-6 weeks after radiotherapy alone, or with temozolomide cycles.

Using immunoSEQ multiplex PCR, the repertoire was profiled, and TCRdb retains in-frame clones only, with some absent. Among 70,000 to 95,000 clones listed, approximately 85% were seen once. Time point indicated: week 23, last vaccination. Topical imiquimod accompanied each vaccine dose, which consisted of 300 ug of mutant IDH1 20-mer peptide. Source: PBMCs, taken from a glioma patient whose treatment included an IDH1 peptide vaccine. The TCR sequence derives from a woman in her forties or fifties with glioma.

CDR3 loop: CASSPPERAWDNEQFF. In nucleotides, the CDR3 is TGTGCCAGCTCACCACCGGAGCGGGCCTGGGACAATGAGCAGTTCTTC. The chain couples TRBV18 to TRBJ2-1; D is possibly TRBD2 (6 bases). V lost 0 bases to trimming and J lost 5 bases, with 14 bases between them. Germline CDR1 is KGHSH and CDR2 is LQKENI. The CDR3 totals 16 residues.